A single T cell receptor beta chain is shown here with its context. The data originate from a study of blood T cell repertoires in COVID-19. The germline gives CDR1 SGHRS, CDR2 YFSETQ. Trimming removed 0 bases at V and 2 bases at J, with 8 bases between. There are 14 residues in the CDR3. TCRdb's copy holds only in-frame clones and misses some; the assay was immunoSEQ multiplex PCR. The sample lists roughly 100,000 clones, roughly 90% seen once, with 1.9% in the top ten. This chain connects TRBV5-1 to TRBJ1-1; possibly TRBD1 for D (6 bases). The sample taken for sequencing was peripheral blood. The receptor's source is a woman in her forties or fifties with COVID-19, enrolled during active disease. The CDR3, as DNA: TGCGCCAGCAGCTTGGGACAGGTTAACACTGAAGCTTTCTTT. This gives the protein CASSLGQVNTEAFF.